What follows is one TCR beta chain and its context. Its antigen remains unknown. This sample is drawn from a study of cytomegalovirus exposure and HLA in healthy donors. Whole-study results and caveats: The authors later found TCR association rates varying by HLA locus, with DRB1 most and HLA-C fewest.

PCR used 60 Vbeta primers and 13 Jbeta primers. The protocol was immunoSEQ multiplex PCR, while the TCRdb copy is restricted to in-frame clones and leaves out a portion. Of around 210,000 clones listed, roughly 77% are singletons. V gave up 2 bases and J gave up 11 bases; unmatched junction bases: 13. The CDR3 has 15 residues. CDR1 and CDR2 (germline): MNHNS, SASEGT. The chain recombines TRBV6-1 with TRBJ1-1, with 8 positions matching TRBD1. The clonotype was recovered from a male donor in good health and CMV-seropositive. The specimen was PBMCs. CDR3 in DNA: TGTGCCAGCAGTGAATCGGACAGGGTTGCTACCGTGGCTTTCTTT. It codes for CASSESDRVATVAFF.